This TCR beta chain derives from a study of blood T cell repertoires in COVID-19. For the study at large: COVID-19 samples, acute and convalescent, were from the United States, Italy and Spain.

Participants spanned ages about 18 to 90 years and resided in about two dozen US areas. Assignment of participants to cohorts was predicated upon participant-reported clinical history. V was cut by 8 bases and J by 2 bases, with 9 bases left in between. This CDR3 has 12 amino acids. Germline values: CDR1 SGHTA, CDR2 FQGNSA. Measured with immunoSEQ multiplex PCR; TCRdb has only the in-frame clones, and not every one. The table lists roughly 300,000 clones, more than 85% of them singletons. The sample comprised PBMCs or T cells enriched from blood (not recorded which). The receptor comes from a woman aged 30 to 39 who had recovered from COVID-19. V and J are TRBV7-2 and TRBJ1-2; D gene uncertain. DNA of the CDR3: TGTGCCAGCTCCCTCAGAAACTATGGCTACACCTTC. Amino acid sequence: CASSLRNYGYTF.